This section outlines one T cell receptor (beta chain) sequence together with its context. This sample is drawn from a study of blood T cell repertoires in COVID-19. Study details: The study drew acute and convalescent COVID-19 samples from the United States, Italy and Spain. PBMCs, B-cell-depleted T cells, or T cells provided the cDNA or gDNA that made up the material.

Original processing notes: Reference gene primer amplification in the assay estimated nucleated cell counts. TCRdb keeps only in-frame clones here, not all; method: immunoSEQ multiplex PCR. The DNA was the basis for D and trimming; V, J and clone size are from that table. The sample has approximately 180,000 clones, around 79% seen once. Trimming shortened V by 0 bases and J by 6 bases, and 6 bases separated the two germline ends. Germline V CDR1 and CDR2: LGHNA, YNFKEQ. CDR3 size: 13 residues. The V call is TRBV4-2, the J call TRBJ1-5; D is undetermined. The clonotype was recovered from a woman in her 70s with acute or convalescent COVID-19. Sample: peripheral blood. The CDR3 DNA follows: TGTGCCAGCAGCCAAGATCTGCGTCAGCCCCAGCATTTT. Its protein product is CASSQDLRQPQHF.